The rows below give T cell receptor beta chains drawn from one sample of a study of T cells in Graves' hyperthyroidism and ophthalmopathy. TCRdb re-called the multiplex PCR reads through MiXCR, storing one row per CDR3 protein. The data show 250,000 to 350,000 distinct CDR3 sequences, around 15% seen once. Sequencing was done on a sample of blood. These receptors were obtained from a woman aged 60-70 years with Graves' ophthalmopathy. CDR3s include the opening cysteine and the closing phenylalanine or tryptophan.

CDR3 length,V gene,CDR3 protein
16,TRBV4-1,CASRRHTGEGNTEAFF
15,TRBV6-9,CASGWTPGGTDTQYF
14,TRBV12-3/TRBV12-4,CASSLVPGRDGYTF
13,TRBV18,CASSPPGPGPQHF
15,TRBV7-9,CASSLVGGQGETQYF
17,TRBV5-1,CASSLAGSPSGANVLTF
15,TRBV11-2,CASSFHSQTRNEQFF
14,TRBV3-1,CASSQTRTWGEQYF
17,TRBV10-2,CASSPWAAEQSTDTQYF
13,TRBV5-1,CASSRILGDEQYF
14,TRBV19,CASRDRGPSTEAFF
17,TRBV6-2/TRBV6-3,CASSPLAGGSNTGELFF
16,TRBV7-9,CASSLVPGTFTDTQYF
12,TRBV6-1,CASTKTGVGAFF
16,TRBV3-1,CASSLFGTSTIKTQYF
15,TRBV11-2,CASSLGRQGLETQYF
14,TRBV9,CASTRIGLNTEAFF
15,TRBV18,CASSIGQGGTEKLFF
12,TRBV20-1,CSALERGETQYF
19,TRBV5-1,CASSQGTELAVRENNEQFF
15,TRBV5-1,CASSLVQGAGTEAFF
19,TRBV7-7,CASSDLGLAGGPNTGELFF
13,TRBV7-6,CASSNRLRETQYF
9,TRBV9,CASSVLAFF
14,TRBV7-9,CASSLDRGMDEQYF
15,TRBV19,CATKSPQGSYNEQFF
16,TRBV9,CASSVGGMDSTDTQYF
17,TRBV4-3,CASSQRSGPSSYNEQFF
14,TRBV20-1,CSARRQPSSYEQYF